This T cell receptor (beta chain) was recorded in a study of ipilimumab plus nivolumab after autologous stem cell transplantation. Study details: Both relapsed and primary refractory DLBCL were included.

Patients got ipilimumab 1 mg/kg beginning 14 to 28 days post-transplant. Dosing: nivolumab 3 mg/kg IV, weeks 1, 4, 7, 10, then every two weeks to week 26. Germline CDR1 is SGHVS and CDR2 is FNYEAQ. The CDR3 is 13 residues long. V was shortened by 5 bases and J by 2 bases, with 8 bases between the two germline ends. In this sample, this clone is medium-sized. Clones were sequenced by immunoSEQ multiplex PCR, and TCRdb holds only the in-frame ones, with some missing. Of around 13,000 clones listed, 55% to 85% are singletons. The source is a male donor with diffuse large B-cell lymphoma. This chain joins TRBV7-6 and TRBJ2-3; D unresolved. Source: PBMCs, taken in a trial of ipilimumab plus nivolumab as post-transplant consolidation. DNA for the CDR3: TGTGCCAGCAGCCCTCCAGCCACAGATACGCAGTATTTT. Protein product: CASSPPATDTQYF.